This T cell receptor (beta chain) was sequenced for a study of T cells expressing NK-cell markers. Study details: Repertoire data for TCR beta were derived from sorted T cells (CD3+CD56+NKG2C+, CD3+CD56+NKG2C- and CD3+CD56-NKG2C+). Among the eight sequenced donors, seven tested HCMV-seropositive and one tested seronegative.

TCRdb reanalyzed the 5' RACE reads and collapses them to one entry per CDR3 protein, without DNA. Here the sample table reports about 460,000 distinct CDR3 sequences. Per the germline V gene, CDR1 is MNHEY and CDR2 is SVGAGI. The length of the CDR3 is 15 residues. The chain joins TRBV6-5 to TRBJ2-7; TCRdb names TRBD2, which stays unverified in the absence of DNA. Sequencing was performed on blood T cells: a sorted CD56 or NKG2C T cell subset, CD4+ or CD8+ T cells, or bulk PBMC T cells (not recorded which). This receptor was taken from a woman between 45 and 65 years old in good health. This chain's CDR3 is CASSTTRTEDYEQYF.